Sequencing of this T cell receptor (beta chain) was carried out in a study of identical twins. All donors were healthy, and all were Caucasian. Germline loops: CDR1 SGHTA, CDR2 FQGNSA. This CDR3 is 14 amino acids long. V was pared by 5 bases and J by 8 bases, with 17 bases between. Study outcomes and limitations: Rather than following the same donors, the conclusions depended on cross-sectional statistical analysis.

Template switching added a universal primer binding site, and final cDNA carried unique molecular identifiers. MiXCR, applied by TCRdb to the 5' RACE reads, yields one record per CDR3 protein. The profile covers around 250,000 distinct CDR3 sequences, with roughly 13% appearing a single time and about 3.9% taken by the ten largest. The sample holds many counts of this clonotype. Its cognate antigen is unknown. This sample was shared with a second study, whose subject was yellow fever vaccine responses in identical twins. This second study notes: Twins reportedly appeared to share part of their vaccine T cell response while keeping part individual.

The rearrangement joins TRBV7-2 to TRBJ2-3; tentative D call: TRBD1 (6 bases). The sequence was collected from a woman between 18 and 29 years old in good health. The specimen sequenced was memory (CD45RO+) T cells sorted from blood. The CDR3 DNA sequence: TGTGCCAGCAGCCCACAGGGTATTGGTGTTACGCAGTATTTT. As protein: CASSPQGIGVTQYF.